This TCR beta chain was identified during a study of TIL therapy for anti-PD-1-resistant metastatic lung cancer. Findings of the study overall: The baseline peripheral repertoire was partially replaced by infused TIL clonotypes that later decayed.

Germline assignment: CDR1 KGHSH and CDR2 LQKENI. V lost 2 bases to trimming and J lost 0 bases; unmatched junction nucleotides: 9. CDR3 length equals 18 residues. The time point: pre-treatment sample, taken before nivolumab and TIL therapy. Concerning this clone: Its antigen remains unidentified.

The libraries were made with immunoSEQ v3. Method: immunoSEQ multiplex PCR; TCRdb's copy keeps in-frame clones and lacks some. Of 50,000 to 65,000 clones listed, about two thirds are singletons. The chain has TRBV18 and TRBJ2-3; 9 nucleotides agree with TRBD2. This clonotype was obtained from a person aged 25 to 79 with non-small cell lung cancer. Sequencing was performed on blood, taken at baseline. CDR3 protein: CASSPVAAGGVSTDTQYF. In nucleotides, the CDR3 is TGTGCCAGCTCACCAGTGGCAGCGGGGGGAGTGAGCACAGATACGCAGTATTTT.